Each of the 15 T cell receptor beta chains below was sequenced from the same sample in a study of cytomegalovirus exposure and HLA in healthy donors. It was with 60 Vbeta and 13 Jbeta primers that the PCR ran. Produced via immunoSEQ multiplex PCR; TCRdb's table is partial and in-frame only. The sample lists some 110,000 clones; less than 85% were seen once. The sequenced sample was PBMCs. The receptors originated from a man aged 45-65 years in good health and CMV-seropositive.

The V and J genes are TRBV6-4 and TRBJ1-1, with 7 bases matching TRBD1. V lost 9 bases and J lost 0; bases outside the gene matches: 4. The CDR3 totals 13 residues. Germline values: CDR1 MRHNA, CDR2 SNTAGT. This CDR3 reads CASPGQMNTEAFF. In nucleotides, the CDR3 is TGTGCCAGTCCGGGACAGATGAACACTGAAGCTTTCTTT.

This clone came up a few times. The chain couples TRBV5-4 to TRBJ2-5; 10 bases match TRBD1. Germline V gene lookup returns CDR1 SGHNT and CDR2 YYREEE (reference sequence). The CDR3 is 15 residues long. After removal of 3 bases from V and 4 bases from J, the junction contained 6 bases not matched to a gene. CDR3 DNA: TGTGCCAGCAGCTCACCGACAGGGGGCCTAGAGACCCAGTACTTC. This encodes CASSSPTGGLETQYF.

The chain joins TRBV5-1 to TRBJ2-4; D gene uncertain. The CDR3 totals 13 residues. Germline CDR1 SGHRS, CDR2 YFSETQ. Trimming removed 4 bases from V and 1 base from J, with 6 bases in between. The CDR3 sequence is CASSVSAKNIQYF. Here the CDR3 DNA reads TGCGCCAGCAGCGTTTCGGCCAAAAACATTCAGTACTTC.

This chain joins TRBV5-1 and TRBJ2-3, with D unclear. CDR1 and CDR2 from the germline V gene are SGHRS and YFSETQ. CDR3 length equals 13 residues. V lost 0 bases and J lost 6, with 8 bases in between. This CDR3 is CASSLELGDTQYF. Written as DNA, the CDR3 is TGCGCCAGCAGCTTGGAACTCGGGGATACGCAGTATTTT.

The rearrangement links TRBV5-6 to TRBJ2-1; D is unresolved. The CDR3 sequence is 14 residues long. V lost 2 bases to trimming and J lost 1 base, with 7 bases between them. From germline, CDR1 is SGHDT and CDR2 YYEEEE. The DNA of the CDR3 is TGTGCCAGCAGCTTTCCACAATCCTACAATGAGCAGTTCTTC. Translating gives CASSFPQSYNEQFF.

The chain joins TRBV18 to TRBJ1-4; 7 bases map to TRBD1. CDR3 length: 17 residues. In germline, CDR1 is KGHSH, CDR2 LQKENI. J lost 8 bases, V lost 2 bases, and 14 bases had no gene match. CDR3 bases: TGTGCCAGCTCACCAACTATCATAGGGGGCTTAGGAGAAAAACTGTTTTTT. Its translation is CASSPTIIGGLGEKLFF.

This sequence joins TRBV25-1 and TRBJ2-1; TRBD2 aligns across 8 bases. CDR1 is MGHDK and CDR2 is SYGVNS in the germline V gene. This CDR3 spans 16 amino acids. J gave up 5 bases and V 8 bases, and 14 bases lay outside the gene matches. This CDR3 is CASASLLAALNNEQFF. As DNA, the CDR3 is TGTGCCAGCGCCTCCTTACTAGCGGCTCTGAACAATGAGCAGTTCTTC.

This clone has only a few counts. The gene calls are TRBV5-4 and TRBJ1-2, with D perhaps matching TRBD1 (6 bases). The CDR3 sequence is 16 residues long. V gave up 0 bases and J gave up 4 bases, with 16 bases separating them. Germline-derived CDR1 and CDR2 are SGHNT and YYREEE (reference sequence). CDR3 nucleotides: TGTGCCAGCAGCTTGGGGACAGCGACATCAGGCTATGGCTACACCTTC. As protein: CASSLGTATSGYGYTF. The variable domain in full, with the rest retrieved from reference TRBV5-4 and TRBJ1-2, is ETGVTQSPTHLIKTRGQQVTLRCSSQSGHNTVSWYQQALGQGPQFIFQYYREEENGRGNFPPRFSGLQFPNYSSELNVNALELDDSALYLCASSLGTATSGYGYTFGSGTRLTVV.

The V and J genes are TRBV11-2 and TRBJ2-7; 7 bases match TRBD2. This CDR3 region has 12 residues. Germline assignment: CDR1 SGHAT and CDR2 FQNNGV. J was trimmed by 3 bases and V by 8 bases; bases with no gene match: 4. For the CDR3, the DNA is TGTGCCAGCTGGGGGGGGAGCTACGAGCAGTACTTC. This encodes CASWGGSYEQYF.

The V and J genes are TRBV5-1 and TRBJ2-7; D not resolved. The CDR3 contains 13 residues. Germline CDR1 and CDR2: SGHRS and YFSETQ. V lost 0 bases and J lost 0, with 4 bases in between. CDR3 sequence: CASSLESSYEQYF. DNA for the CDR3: TGCGCCAGCAGCTTGGAGAGCTCCTACGAGCAGTACTTC.

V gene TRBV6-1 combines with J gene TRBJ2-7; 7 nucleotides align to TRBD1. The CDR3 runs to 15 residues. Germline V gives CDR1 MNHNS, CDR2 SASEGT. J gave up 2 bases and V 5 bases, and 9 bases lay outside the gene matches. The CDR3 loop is CASSTGTVLTYEQYF. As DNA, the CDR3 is TGTGCCAGCAGTACCGGGACAGTTCTTACCTACGAGCAGTACTTC.

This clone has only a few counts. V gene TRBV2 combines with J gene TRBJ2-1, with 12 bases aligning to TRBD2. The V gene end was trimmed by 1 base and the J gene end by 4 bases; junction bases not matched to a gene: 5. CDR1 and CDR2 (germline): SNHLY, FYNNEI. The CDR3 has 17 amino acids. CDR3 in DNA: TGTGCCAGCAGTGAAGGACCCCTAGCGGGGGGGTACAATGAGCAGTTCTTC. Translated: CASSEGPLAGGYNEQFF.

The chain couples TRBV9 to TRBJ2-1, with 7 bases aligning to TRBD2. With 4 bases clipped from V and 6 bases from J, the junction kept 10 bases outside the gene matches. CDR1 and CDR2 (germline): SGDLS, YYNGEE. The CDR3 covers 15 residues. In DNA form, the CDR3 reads TGTGCCAGCAGCCTACTAGGGAGGGTGCGCAATGAGCAGTTCTTC. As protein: CASSLLGRVRNEQFF.

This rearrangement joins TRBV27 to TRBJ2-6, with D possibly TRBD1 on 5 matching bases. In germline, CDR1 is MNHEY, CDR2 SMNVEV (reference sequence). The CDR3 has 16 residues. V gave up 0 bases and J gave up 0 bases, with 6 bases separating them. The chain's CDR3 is CASSLSDSSGANVLTF. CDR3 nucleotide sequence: TGTGCCAGCAGTTTATCCGACAGCTCTGGGGCCAACGTCCTGACTTTC.

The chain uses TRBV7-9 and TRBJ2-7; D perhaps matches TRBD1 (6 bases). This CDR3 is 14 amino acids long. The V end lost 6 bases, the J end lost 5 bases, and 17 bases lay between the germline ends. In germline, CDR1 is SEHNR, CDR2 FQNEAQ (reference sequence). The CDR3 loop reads CASSPGTTTHEQYF. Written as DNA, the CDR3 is TGTGCCAGCAGTCCCGGGACAACCACCCACGAGCAGTACTTC.